This passage covers 2 T cell receptor beta chains from one sample sequenced in a study of T cells in Graves' hyperthyroidism and ophthalmopathy. Authors of the study amplified TCR beta CDR3 regions from RNA transcripts. HTBI primers were used for first-round RT-PCR of the TCR CDR3. TCRdb recomputed calls from the multiplex PCR reads with MiXCR, one row per CDR3 protein. The sample consists of hundreds of thousands of distinct CDR3 sequences, approximately 44% of them appearing once. The sequencing input was peripheral blood or thyroid tissue (not recorded which). The receptor set was obtained from a woman under 30 with Graves' hyperthyroidism.

This chain uses TRBV7-2 with TRBJ1-2; unclear D gene. CDR1 is SGHTA and CDR2 is FQGNSA in the germline V gene. The CDR3 is 14 residues long. The ends were cut back, 2 bases at V and 0 bases at J, with 7 bases in the middle. The CDR3 region has the DNA TGTGCCAGCAGCTTAAGCACACCTAACTATGGCTACACCTTC. Protein sequence: CASSLSTPNYGYTF.

In its sample, this clonotype was seen a few times. The chain carries TRBV25-1 and TRBJ1-5, with no clear D. The CDR3 spans 16 residues. Germline V gene data show CDR1 as MGHDK and CDR2 as SYGVNS. Trimming left V 5 bases short and J 2 bases short, with 16 bases between. The CDR3, as DNA: TGTGCCAGCAGTTACCTCGGCATTAGCCGCAATCAGCCCCAGCATTTT. It yields the protein CASSYLGISRNQPQHF.